This TCR beta chain was recorded in a study of blood T cell repertoires in COVID-19. Across the whole study: Samples of COVID-19 (acute and convalescent) were obtained from the United States, Italy and Spain. In each case, the material was cDNA or gDNA derived from T cells, B-cell-depleted T cells, or PBMCs.

Original analysis: Amplification of reference gene primers provided the estimated nucleated cell counts. Libraries were prepared by immunoSEQ multiplex PCR; TCRdb keeps only in-frame clonotypes and omits some of them. V and J calls and clone size follow that table, whereas D and trimming were derived from the DNA. In the table there are about 220,000 clones, 75% to 90% of which are singletons. Trimming took 6 bases from V and 4 from J; bases not matched to a gene: 8. The CDR3 is 15 residues long. Germline assignment: CDR1 MDHEN and CDR2 SYDVKM. The sample taken for sequencing was peripheral blood. The TCR sequence derives from a man in his forties or fifties with acute or convalescent COVID-19. This chain links TRBV28 with TRBJ2-2; 7 bases map to TRBD2. The CDR3 reads CASSGTGGSTGELFF. CDR3 nucleotides: TGTGCCAGCAGCGGCACGGGAGGCAGCACCGGGGAGCTGTTTTTT.